This T cell receptor beta chain was identified during a study of blood T cell repertoires in COVID-19. Across the study: The United States, Italy and Spain provided the acute and convalescent COVID-19 samples. PBMCs, B-cell-depleted T cells, or T cells provided the cDNA or gDNA that made up the material.

J was trimmed by 3 bases and V by 0 bases; bases with no gene match: 4. CDR3 length equals 16 residues. Per the germline V gene, CDR1 is LGHNA and CDR2 is YSLEER. In the source study's methods: Nucleated cell number was recorded as an estimate derived from reference gene primer amplification. Generated by immunoSEQ multiplex PCR, the TCRdb table keeps only in-frame clones and is missing some. The V and J calls and clone size were taken over from that table, and D and trimming were inferred from the DNA. Counted here are over 30,000 clones, over 75% occurring once; the ten biggest clones make up over 25%.

The chain employs TRBV4-3 and TRBJ2-7, with 11 bases that match TRBD1. Specimen: peripheral blood. This TCR was recovered from an elderly man with active or convalescent COVID-19. CDR3 region: CASSQDRTGGFYEQYF. The CDR3 nucleotides read TGCGCCAGCAGCCAAGATAGGACAGGGGGCTTCTACGAGCAGTACTTC.